This TCR beta chain was sequenced during a study of blood T cell repertoires in COVID-19. Study-wide background: Samples of COVID-19 (acute and convalescent) were obtained from the United States, Italy and Spain. Nucleic acid was either cDNA or gDNA, and it came from T cells, B-cell-depleted T cells, or PBMCs.

Original processing methods: Amplification from reference gene primers served as the basis for estimated nucleated cell counts. The method was immunoSEQ multiplex PCR; TCRdb's version includes in-frame clones alone and lacks a portion of them. The V and J calls and clone size were taken over from that table, and D and trimming were inferred from the DNA. The table records nearly 250,000 clones, about 84% of them present only once. Patients from Seattle were sampled longitudinally, starting during active infection. Germline trimming cut 3 bases from V and 5 bases from J; bases unmatched to any gene: 5. CDR1 and CDR2 (germline): KGHSH, LQKENI. This CDR3 has 14 residues.

V is TRBV18 and J is TRBJ2-5; 8 positions agree with TRBD2. The sequencing input was peripheral blood. The sequence came from an elderly woman with COVID-19, enrolled during active disease. The CDR3 DNA follows: TGTGCCAGCTCACCCCGGGGGGGCCCGGAGACCCAGTACTTC. This translates into CASSPRGGPETQYF. Using reference TRBV18 and TRBJ2-5 for the parts outside the CDR3, the full variable domain is NAGVMQNPRHLVRRRGQEARLRCSPMKGHSHVYWYRQLPEEGLKFMVYLQKENIIDESGMPKERFSAEFPKEGPSILRIQQVVRGDSAAYFCASSPRGGPETQYFGPGTRLLVL.